Listed below are T cell receptor beta chains from one sample, sequenced in a study of radiotherapy plus CTLA-4 blockade in lung cancer. Assay used: immunoSEQ multiplex PCR; TCRdb lists only in-frame clones, some missing. Of about 45,000 clones in the sample, more than 60% were seen once. The material sequenced was peripheral blood, taken from a patient treated with radiotherapy plus ipilimumab. The receptors shown here come from a human donor with non-small cell lung cancer who had a partial response to radiotherapy plus ipilimumab. Both conserved end residues are part of each CDR3. Each record gives: D gene, V gene, J gene, clone size, CDR3 protein, CDR3 DNA. D genes are given only for firm matches. A clone size is listed for some rows: how often the clone was seen (once, few, many), or a class if it is expanded.

TRBD2,TRBV4-3,TRBJ2-5,.,CASSQEIGGAEETQYF,TGCGCCAGCAGCCAAGAGATCGGGGGGGCCGAGGAGACCCAGTACTTC
.,TRBV6-6,TRBJ2-3,.,CASSVGLITDTQYF,TGTGCCAGCAGTGTGGGACTGATCACAGATACGCAGTATTTT
TRBD2,TRBV2,TRBJ2-5,few,CASSGGGGETQYF,TGTGCCAGCAGTGGAGGCGGGGGAGAGACCCAGTACTTC
.,TRBV6-5,TRBJ1-2,.,CASSVGLGGYGYTF,TGTGCCAGCAGTGTGGGACTAGGGGGCTATGGCTACACCTTC
TRBD1,TRBV10-1,TRBJ2-7,.,CASSSPGQGRSYEQYF,TGCGCCAGCAGTTCCCCTGGACAGGGGCGGTCCTACGAGCAGTACTTC
TRBD1,TRBV5-1,TRBJ2-1,.,CASKRGDRLNNEQFF,TGCGCCAGCAAGCGTGGGGACAGACTAAACAATGAGCAGTTCTTC
.,TRBV4-2,TRBJ1-2,.,CASSQDLGYNYGYTF,TGTGCCAGCAGCCAAGATCTAGGTTATAACTATGGCTACACCTTC
.,TRBV15,TRBJ2-3,.,CATSISQGTDTQYF,TGTGCCACCAGCATCTCCCAGGGGACAGATACGCAGTATTTT
.,TRBV5-1,TRBJ2-5,.,CASSSLGLQETQYF,TGCGCCAGCAGCTCCCTGGGGCTCCAAGAGACCCAGTACTTC
TRBD1,TRBV6-1,TRBJ1-2,.,CASSRGVSTLGGYTF,TGTGCCAGCAGCAGGGGGGTTAGTACCCTGGGTGGCTACACCTTC
TRBD1,TRBV6-6,TRBJ2-7,.,CASSQSGQSYEQYF,TGTGCCAGCAGCCAATCGGGACAGTCCTACGAGCAGTACTTC
.,TRBV7-9,TRBJ2-5,.,CASSLLADEETQYF,TGTGCCAGCAGCTTACTCGCGGATGAAGAGACCCAGTACTTC
.,TRBV5-6,TRBJ2-7,.,CASSLAPYEQYF,TGTGCCAGCAGCTTGGCTCCCTACGAGCAGTACTTC
.,TRBV19,TRBJ2-1,.,CASSIKTGVNEQFF,TGTGCCAGTAGTATTAAGACGGGAGTCAATGAGCAGTTCTTC
.,TRBV4-2,TRBJ2-2,.,CASSQAGRGSSNTGELFF,TGTGCCAGCAGCCAGGCCGGCAGGGGCTCTTCGAACACCGGGGAGCTGTTTTTT
.,TRBV10-2,TRBJ2-7,few,CASFDNEQYF,TGCGCCAGCTTCGACAACGAGCAGTACTTC
.,TRBV19,TRBJ1-5,.,CASSIDGSSNQPQHF,TGTGCCAGTAGTATAGATGGCAGTAGCAATCAGCCCCAGCATTTT
.,TRBV5-1,TRBJ2-7,.,CASSRGGDYEQYF,TGCGCCAGCTCGAGAGGGGGGGATTACGAGCAGTACTTC
TRBD1,TRBV6-6,TRBJ2-1,few,CASRITGQGVYNEQFF,TGTGCCAGCAGGATCACGGGACAGGGGGTCTACAATGAGCAGTTCTTC
TRBD1,TRBV10-3,TRBJ1-6,.,CAISPQITGGGSPLHF,TGTGCCATCTCGCCCCAAATAACAGGGGGCGGTTCACCCCTCCACTTT
.,TRBV27,TRBJ1-5,.,CASSLLRSNNQPQHF,TGTGCCAGCAGCCTCCTTCGGTCCAACAATCAGCCCCAGCATTTT
.,TRBV6-5,TRBJ2-1,.,CASSYESSPYNEQFF,TGTGCCAGCAGTTATGAGTCAAGCCCCTACAATGAGCAGTTCTTC
.,TRBV30,TRBJ1-4,.,CAWSVRDNMDNEKLFF,TGTGCCTGGAGTGTTAGGGACAATATGGATAATGAAAAACTGTTTTTT
TRBD2,TRBV6-5,TRBJ2-7,few,CASSFLPTSGRSEQYF,TGTGCCAGCAGTTTCCTCCCGACTAGCGGGAGAAGCGAGCAGTACTTC
.,TRBV20-1,TRBJ2-3,.,CSAQTGDTQYF,TGCAGTGCTCAAACAGGGGATACGCAGTATTTT
.,TRBV30,TRBJ1-2,.,CAWRNRAAGYTF,TGTGCCTGGAGGAACAGGGCGGCGGGCTACACCTTC
TRBD2,TRBV19,TRBJ2-3,few,CASSPGLAQYF,TGTGCCAGTAGTCCCGGACTAGCGCAGTATTTT
.,TRBV13,TRBJ1-2,.,CASTRGNYGYTF,TGTGCCAGCACCCGGGGGAACTATGGCTACACCTTC
.,TRBV19,TRBJ2-7,few,CASSITSSYEQYF,TGTGCCAGTAGTATCACGAGCTCCTACGAGCAGTACTTC
.,TRBV18,TRBJ1-1,few,CASSPGSMNTEAFF,TGTGCCAGCTCACCAGGCAGTATGAACACTGAAGCTTTCTTT
.,TRBV6-5,TRBJ2-2,.,CASSVTRKNTGELFF,TGTGCCAGCAGTGTAACCAGGAAAAACACCGGGGAGCTGTTTTTT
TRBD1,TRBV19,TRBJ2-3,.,CASSAEGTEGFTDTQYF,TGTGCCAGTAGTGCAGAGGGGACAGAAGGTTTCACAGATACGCAGTATTTT
.,TRBV5-1,TRBJ2-1,few,CASSFNYNEQFF,TGCGCCAGCAGCTTTAACTACAATGAGCAGTTCTTC
TRBD2,TRBV14,TRBJ2-1,.,CASSHDLAGGEQFF,TGTGCCAGCAGCCATGATCTAGCGGGAGGGGAGCAGTTCTTC
TRBD1,TRBV5-1,TRBJ1-1,.,CASSLGPGTGPFEAFF,TGCGCCAGCAGCTTGGGCCCCGGGACAGGTCCATTTGAAGCTTTCTTT
.,TRBV18,TRBJ2-7,few,CASSPSTGSLGEQYF,TGTGCCAGCTCACCATCAACAGGGTCACTAGGCGAGCAGTACTTC
.,TRBV7-9,TRBJ1-4,many,CASSFPSTTNEKLFF,TGTGCCAGCAGCTTCCCATCCACAACGAATGAAAAACTGTTTTTT
.,TRBV7-2,TRBJ1-5,.,CASSTSHQPQHF,TGTGCCAGCAGCACTAGCCATCAGCCCCAGCATTTT
TRBD1,TRBV6-6,TRBJ1-2,medium-sized,CASTGQQGLYGYTF,TGTGCCAGCACGGGACAGCAAGGGCTTTATGGCTACACCTTC
TRBD2,TRBV5-8,TRBJ2-7,.,CASSSGLAGLSYEQYF,TGTGCCAGCAGCTCGGGACTAGCGGGACTGTCGTACGAGCAGTACTTC
TRBD1,TRBV5-1,TRBJ1-1,few,CASSGGQGVNTEAFF,TGCGCCAGCAGCGGGGGACAGGGGGTGAACACTGAAGCTTTCTTT
.,TRBV4-1,TRBJ2-1,few,CASSQAGAQFF,TGCGCCAGCAGCCAAGCGGGAGCGCAGTTCTTC
TRBD1,TRBV9,TRBJ2-1,once,CASSVELSSGTGVGDEQFF,TGTGCCAGCAGCGTAGAGTTAAGTTCGGGGACAGGTGTAGGGGATGAGCAGTTCTTC
.,TRBV18,TRBJ1-1,.,CASSPPSVSYTEAFF,TGTGCCAGCTCACCACCGTCGGTATCTTACACTGAAGCTTTCTTT
.,TRBV7-8,TRBJ1-4,.,CASSRDLLGANEKLFF,TGTGCCAGCAGCCGTGACCTATTGGGAGCTAATGAAAAACTGTTTTTT
.,TRBV25-1,TRBJ1-6,.,CASSGYRESSYNSPLHF,TGTGCCAGCAGTGGATACAGGGAAAGCTCCTATAATTCACCCCTCCACTTT
.,TRBV29-1,TRBJ1-2,.,CSVAHSTGLDGYTF,TGCAGCGTCGCGCATTCCACAGGATTGGACGGCTACACCTTC
TRBD2,TRBV9,TRBJ2-5,.,CASSYDGTSGETQYF,TGTGCCAGCAGCTACGACGGGACTAGCGGCGAGACCCAGTACTTC
TRBD1,TRBV5-1,TRBJ2-7,.,CASKPRQGGPPYEQYF,TGCGCCAGCAAACCTCGACAGGGGGGACCTCCCTACGAGCAGTACTTC
.,TRBV5-4,TRBJ1-1,few,CASSPDSANEAFF,TGTGCCAGCAGCCCGGACTCAGCAAATGAAGCTTTCTTT
.,TRBV4-1,TRBJ1-2,.,CASSQERRAGPWGYTF,TGCGCCAGCAGCCAAGAACGGCGTGCAGGCCCCTGGGGCTACACCTTC
.,TRBV29-1,TRBJ2-3,.,CSVGGVVADTQYF,TGCAGCGTGGGGGGTGTAGTCGCAGATACGCAGTATTTT
.,TRBV11-2,TRBJ1-3,.,CASSLGVSGHPLYF,TGTGCCAGCAGCTTAGGTGTGAGCGGCCACCCGTTATATTTT
TRBD1,TRBV11-2,TRBJ2-7,.,CASSSALQGFAYEQYF,TGTGCCAGCAGCTCGGCGTTACAGGGGTTTGCCTACGAGCAGTACTTC
TRBD1,TRBV28,TRBJ1-5,.,CASSLTGGNQPQHF,TGTGCCAGCAGTTTAACAGGGGGCAATCAGCCCCAGCATTTT
TRBD1,TRBV7-3,TRBJ2-1,.,CASSPTGTGGPQFF,TGTGCCAGCAGCCCAACCGGGACAGGGGGCCCCCAGTTCTTC
TRBD2,TRBV6-5,TRBJ2-7,.,CASRGGSSYEQYF,TGTGCCAGCAGGGGAGGGAGCAGCTACGAGCAGTACTTC
TRBD1,TRBV4-2,TRBJ2-2,.,CASSQVQGANTGELFF,TGTGCCAGCAGCCAGGTACAGGGGGCGAACACCGGGGAGCTGTTTTTT
.,TRBV30,TRBJ1-3,.,CASDRTSGNTIYF,TGTGCCTCTGACAGAACCTCTGGAAACACCATATATTTT